The 16 T cell receptor beta chains presented below share a single source sample, sequenced in a study of neurological immune-mediated disorders (dated by TCRdb to the late 2010s). The library was built by means of 5' RACE. TCRdb names Illumina HiSeq 2500 as the instrument used. In-frame beta chains were kept once TCRdb had trimmed the public reads at Q25 with fastp and called clones with MiXCR. Here each entry gathers all rows of one CDR3 protein and keeps the most common genes and DNA. In all, the sample holds 50,000 to 85,000 distinct CDR3 sequences, and around 5.2% of those were seen once. The leading ten clones occupy 2.8% of the sample. Sequences were obtained from PBMCs. The receptors shown here come from a woman aged 25 to 39 with multiple sclerosis.

The gene calls are TRBV5-6 and TRBJ2-7; 7 nucleotides match TRBD1. The CDR3 covers 13 residues. Germline-derived CDR1 and CDR2 are SGHDT and YYEEEE. V lost 5 bases, J lost 1 base, and 3 bases stayed unmatched. CDR3 protein: CASRLGQSYEQYF. The CDR3, as DNA: TGTGCCAGCAGACTGGGACAGTCCTACGAGCAGTACTTC.

This clonotype came up many times. This chain joins TRBV6-6 and TRBJ2-3; 9 bases are a match to TRBD1. Looked up from germline, CDR1 is MNHNY and CDR2 is SVGAGI (reference sequence). The CDR3 has 15 residues. Trimming removed 6 bases from V and 1 base from J; junction bases left unmatched: 5. The CDR3 region has the DNA TGTGCCAGCAGGCGCCGGGACAGGGGCACAGATACGCAGTATTTT. Protein product: CASRRRDRGTDTQYF.

In its sample, this clonotype was seen many times. The CDR3 protein is CASSPPVTGELFF. The DNA of the CDR3 is TGTGCCAGCAGCCCGCCAGTCACCGGGGAGCTGTTTTTT. The chain links TRBV7-9 to TRBJ2-2; the D is unclear. CDR3 size: 13 residues. Germline lookup yields CDR1 SEHNR and CDR2 FQNEAQ (reference sequence). V dropped 5 bases and J dropped 4 bases, with 8 bases sitting between them.

This clonotype was seen at least ten times. The chain combines TRBV20-1 with TRBJ2-5; 11 bases are a match to TRBD2. Trimming at V came to 7 bases and at J to 4 bases, leaving 11 bases not matched to a gene. Germline V gives CDR1 DFQATT, CDR2 SNEGSKA (reference sequence). The CDR3 spans 15 residues. As DNA, the CDR3 is TGCAGTGTCAGGGGTAGCGGGGGGGCGTTAGAGACCCAGTACTTC. It yields the protein CSVRGSGGALETQYF.

This clonotype occurred many times. The chain joins TRBV6-5 to TRBJ1-1; D ambiguous. CDR1 is MNHEY and CDR2 is SVGAGI in the germline V gene. There are 15 residues in the CDR3. Trimming pared 6 bases from V and 0 bases from J, leaving 14 bases between. The CDR3 bases are TGTGCCAGCAGAACGAAGGACGGCTTGAACACTGAAGCTTTCTTT. It yields the protein CASRTKDGLNTEAFF.

About this clonotype: A much larger clonotype is one base distant, so this may be a read error. The chain links TRBV12-3 or TRBV12-4 to TRBJ1-5; 8 nucleotides agree with TRBD1. The CDR3 length is 14 residues. The CDR3 protein is CASSLQGAPEPQNF. DNA for the CDR3: TGTGCCAGCAGTTTGCAGGGGGCTCCGGAGCCCCAGAATTTT.

This clonotype appeared many times. The chain uses TRBV3-1 and TRBJ2-5; D is uncertain. The CDR3 loop spans 13 amino acids. V dropped 0 bases and J dropped 7 bases, with 9 bases sitting between them. Per the germline V gene, CDR1 is LGHDT and CDR2 is YNNKEL (reference sequence). CDR3 residues: CASSQDSWGTQYF. The DNA for the CDR3 is TGTGCCAGCAGCCAAGATAGTTGGGGGACCCAGTACTTC.

This clonotype was recorded many times. The rearrangement uses TRBV20-1 and TRBJ2-1; possibly TRBD1 for D (6 bases). Germline CDR1 and CDR2: DFQATT and SNEGSKA (reference sequence). The CDR3 covers 14 residues. The V gene lost 3 bases and the J gene lost 6 bases, with 15 bases spanning the gap. CDR3 in amino acids: CSARGQGFANEQFF. The CDR3 DNA is TGCAGTGCTAGGGGCCAGGGGTTTGCCAATGAGCAGTTCTTC.

There are many counts of this clonotype. One end of the junction is discordant with germline, which a read error may explain. The V gene is TRBV12-3 or TRBV12-4, the J gene TRBJ1-6; unclear D gene. The CDR3 is made up of 13 amino acids. The CDR3, as DNA: TGTGCCAGCAGTCCTAGCCTTGATTCACCCCTCAACTTT. Protein: CASSPSLDSPLNF.

This clonotype was recorded many times. The chain is built from TRBV10-2 and TRBJ2-7; D unresolved. The CDR3 loop spans 14 amino acids. V shed 7 bases and J shed 5 bases, with 18 bases lying between them. Germline V gene lookup returns CDR1 WSHSY and CDR2 SAAADI. The CDR3 bases are TGCGCCAGCATGTGGTCGGGTAGTGGCGACGAGCAGTACTTC. Protein: CASMWSGSGDEQYF.

This clonotype appeared many times. The chain recombines TRBV5-8 with TRBJ2-1; 7 bases agree with TRBD1. The length of the CDR3 is 17 residues. Germline CDR1 is SGHTS and CDR2 is YDEGEE. J gave up 3 bases and V 0 bases, and 9 bases lay outside the gene matches. For the CDR3, the DNA is TGTGCCAGCAGCTTGGGTTTTGGTGACAGGGACTACAATGAGCAGTTCTTC. It translates to CASSLGFGDRDYNEQFF.

This clonotype was seen ten or more times. The chain joins TRBV5-1 to TRBJ2-3, with D maybe TRBD2 (6 bases). V was trimmed by 6 bases and J by 2 bases, leaving 13 bases between them. The CDR3 totals 14 residues. Germline-derived CDR1 and CDR2 are SGHRS and YFSETQ. This chain's CDR3 is CASMVRGDTDTQYF. In DNA form, the CDR3 reads TGCGCCAGCATGGTGCGGGGCGACACAGATACGCAGTATTTT.

This clonotype has ten or more counts. The chain is built from TRBV12-3 or TRBV12-4 and TRBJ2-5; TRBD2 agrees at 15 bases. The CDR3 sequence is 17 residues long. V trimming: 3 bases; J trimming: 7 bases; junction bases outside the gene matches: 9. The CDR3 region is CASSFFGTSGGIGTQYF. CDR3 nucleotides: TGTGCCAGCAGTTTCTTCGGGACTAGCGGGGGGATTGGGACCCAGTACTTC.

This clonotype was detected ten times or more. The chain employs TRBV5-1 and TRBJ1-2, with unresolved D. The germline gives CDR1 SGHRS, CDR2 YFSETQ. Trimming left V 4 bases short and J 3 bases short, with 13 bases between. CDR3 length: 14 amino acids. CDR3 nucleotide sequence: TGCGCCAGCAGCACCGGACCGACTCACTATGGCTACACCTTC. Protein sequence: CASSTGPTHYGYTF.

This clonotype came up many times. This sequence joins TRBV12-3 or TRBV12-4 and TRBJ1-2; D is unclear. Trimming left V 6 bases short and J 8 bases short, with 10 bases between. The CDR3 spans 11 residues. CDR3 nucleotide sequence: TGTGCCAGCAGATACGTCGGCGGCTACACCTTC. Translating it yields CASRYVGGYTF.

The chain employs TRBV27 and TRBJ2-3, with TRBD1 as a possible D gene (6 bases). With 7 bases removed from V and 1 base from J, the gap between germline ends came to 12 bases. The CDR3 is 14 amino acids. The germline V gene encodes CDR1 MNHEY and CDR2 SMNVEV (reference sequence). The CDR3 reads CASTRDTRTDTQYF. For the CDR3, the DNA is TGTGCCAGCACCCGGGACACCCGCACAGATACGCAGTATTTT.